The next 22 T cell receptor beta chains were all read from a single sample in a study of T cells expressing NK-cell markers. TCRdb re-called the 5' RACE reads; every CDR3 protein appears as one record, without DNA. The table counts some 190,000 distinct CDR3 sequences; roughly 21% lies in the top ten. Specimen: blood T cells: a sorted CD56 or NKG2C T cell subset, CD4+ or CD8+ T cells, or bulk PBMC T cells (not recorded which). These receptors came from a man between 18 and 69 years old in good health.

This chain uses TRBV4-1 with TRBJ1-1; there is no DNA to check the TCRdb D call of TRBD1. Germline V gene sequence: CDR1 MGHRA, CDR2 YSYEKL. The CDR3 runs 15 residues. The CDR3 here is CASSQVEGALGEAFF.

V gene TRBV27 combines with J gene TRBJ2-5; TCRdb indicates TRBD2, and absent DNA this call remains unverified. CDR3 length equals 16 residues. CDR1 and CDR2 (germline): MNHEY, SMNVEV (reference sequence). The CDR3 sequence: CASSLSRTSLSETQYF.

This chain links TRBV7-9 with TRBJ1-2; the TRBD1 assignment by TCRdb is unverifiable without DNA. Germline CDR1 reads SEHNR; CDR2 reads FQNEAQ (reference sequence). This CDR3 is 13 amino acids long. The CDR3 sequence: CASSSDRVAGYTF. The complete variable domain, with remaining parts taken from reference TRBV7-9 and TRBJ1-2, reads DTGVSQNPRHKITKRGQNVTFRCDPISEHNRLYWYRQTLGQGPEFLTYFQNEAQLEKSRLLSDRFSAERPKGSFSTLEIQRTEQGDSAMYLCASSSDRVAGYTFGSGTRLTVV.

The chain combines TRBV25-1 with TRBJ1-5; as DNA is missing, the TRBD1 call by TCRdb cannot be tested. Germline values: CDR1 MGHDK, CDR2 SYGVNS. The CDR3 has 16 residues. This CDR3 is CASSELTVYSNQPQHF.

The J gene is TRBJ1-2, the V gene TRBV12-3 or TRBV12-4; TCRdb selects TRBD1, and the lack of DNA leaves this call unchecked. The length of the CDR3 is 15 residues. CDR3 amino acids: CASSLTGTGGDGYTF.

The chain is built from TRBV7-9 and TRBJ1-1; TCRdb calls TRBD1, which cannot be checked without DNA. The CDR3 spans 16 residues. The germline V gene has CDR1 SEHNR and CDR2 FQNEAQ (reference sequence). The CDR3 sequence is CASTQTGGARNTEAFF.

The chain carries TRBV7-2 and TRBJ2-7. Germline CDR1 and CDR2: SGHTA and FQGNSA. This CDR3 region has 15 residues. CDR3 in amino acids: CASSPPMGDLYEQYF.

The CDR3 loop reads CSARRADTDTQYF. The chain has TRBV20-1 and TRBJ2-3; the TRBD2 assignment by TCRdb is unverifiable without DNA. Looked up from germline, CDR1 is DFQATT and CDR2 is SNEGSKA (reference sequence). This CDR3 region has 13 residues.

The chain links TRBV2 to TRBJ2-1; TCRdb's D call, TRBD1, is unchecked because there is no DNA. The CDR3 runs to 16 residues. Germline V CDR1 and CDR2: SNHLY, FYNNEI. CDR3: CASSEWGGRRGNEQFF.

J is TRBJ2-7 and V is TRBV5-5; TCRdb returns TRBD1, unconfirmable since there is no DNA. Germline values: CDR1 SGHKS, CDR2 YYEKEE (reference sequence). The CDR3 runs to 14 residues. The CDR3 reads CASSGGAASYEQYF.

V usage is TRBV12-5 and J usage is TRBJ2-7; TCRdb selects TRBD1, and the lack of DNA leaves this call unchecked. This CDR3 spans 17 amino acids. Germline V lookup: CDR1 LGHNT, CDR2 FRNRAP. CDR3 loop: CASGLPPGQGIPHEQYF.

The CDR3 spells CASRSGQGAMSAGYTF. V usage is TRBV7-9 and J usage is TRBJ1-2; checking the TCRdb D call of TRBD1 is not possible without DNA. This CDR3 contains 16 residues. The germline V gene has CDR1 SEHNR and CDR2 FQNEAQ (reference sequence).

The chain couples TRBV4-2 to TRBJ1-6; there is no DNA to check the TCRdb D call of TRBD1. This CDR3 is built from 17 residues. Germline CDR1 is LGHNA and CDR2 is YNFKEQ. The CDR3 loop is CASSQVQGGSYNSPLHF.

The CDR3 sequence: CASSLRGQVPQPQHF. The chain combines TRBV13 with TRBJ1-5; TCRdb reports TRBD1, a call that lacks DNA to check it against. Germline CDR1 reads PRHDT; CDR2 reads FYEKMQ (reference sequence). This CDR3 comprises 15 residues.

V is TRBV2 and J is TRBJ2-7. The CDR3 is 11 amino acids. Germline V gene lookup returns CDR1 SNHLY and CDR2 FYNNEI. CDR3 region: CASRSGYEQYF.

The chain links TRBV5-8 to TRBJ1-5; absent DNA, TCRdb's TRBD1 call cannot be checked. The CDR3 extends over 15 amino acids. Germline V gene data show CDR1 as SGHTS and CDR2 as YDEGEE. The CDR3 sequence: CASSVGQSSNQPQHF. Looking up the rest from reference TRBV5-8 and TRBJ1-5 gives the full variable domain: EAGVTQSPTHLIKTRGQQATLRCSPISGHTSVYWYQQALGLGLQFLLWYDEGEERNRGNFPPRFSGRQFPNYSSELNVNALELEDSALYLCASSVGQSSNQPQHFGDGTRLSIL.

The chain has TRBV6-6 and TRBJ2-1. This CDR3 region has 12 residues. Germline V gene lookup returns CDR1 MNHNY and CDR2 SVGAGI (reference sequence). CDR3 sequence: CASSYYRDEQFF.

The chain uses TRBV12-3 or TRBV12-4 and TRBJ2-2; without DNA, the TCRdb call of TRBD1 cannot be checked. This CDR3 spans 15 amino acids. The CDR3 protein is CASSLDGINTGELFF.

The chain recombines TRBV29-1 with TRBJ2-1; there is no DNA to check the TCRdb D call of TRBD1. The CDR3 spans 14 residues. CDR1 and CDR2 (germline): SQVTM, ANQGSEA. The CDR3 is CSVLGQGHNNEQFF.

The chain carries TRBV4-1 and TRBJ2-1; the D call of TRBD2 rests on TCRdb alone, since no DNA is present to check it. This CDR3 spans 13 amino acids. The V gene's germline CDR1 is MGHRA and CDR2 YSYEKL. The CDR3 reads CASSHTSGGGEFF.

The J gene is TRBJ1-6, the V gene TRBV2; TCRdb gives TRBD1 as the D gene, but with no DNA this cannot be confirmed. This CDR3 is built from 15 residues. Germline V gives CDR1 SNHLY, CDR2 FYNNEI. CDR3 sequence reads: CASSVRGGYNSPLHF.

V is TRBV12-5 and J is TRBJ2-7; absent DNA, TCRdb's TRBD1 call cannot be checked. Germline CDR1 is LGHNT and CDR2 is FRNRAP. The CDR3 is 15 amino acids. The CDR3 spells CASGGLLGTGGEQYF.